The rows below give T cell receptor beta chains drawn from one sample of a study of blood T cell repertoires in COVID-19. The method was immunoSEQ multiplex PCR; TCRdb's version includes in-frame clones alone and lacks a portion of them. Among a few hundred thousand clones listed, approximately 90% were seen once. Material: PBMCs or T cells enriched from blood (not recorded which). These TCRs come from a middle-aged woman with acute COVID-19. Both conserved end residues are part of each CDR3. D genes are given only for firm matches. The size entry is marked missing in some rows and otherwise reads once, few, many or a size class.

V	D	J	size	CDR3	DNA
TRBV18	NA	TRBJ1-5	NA	CASSPRQSNQPQHF	TGTGCCAGCTCACCACGACAAAGCAATCAGCCCCAGCATTTT
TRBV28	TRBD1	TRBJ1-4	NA	CASRTSDRGFSEKLFF	TGTGCCAGCAGAACCTCGGACAGGGGGTTTAGTGAAAAACTGTTTTTT
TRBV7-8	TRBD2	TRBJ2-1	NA	CASSFLPGGPYNEQFF	TGTGCCAGCAGCTTCTTGCCGGGAGGACCATACAATGAGCAGTTCTTC
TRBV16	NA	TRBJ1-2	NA	CASSQQQGRGNYGYTF	TGTGCCAGCAGCCAACAACAGGGCAGGGGTAACTATGGCTACACCTTC
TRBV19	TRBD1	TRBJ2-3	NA	CASSQPGQGLTDTQYF	TGTGCCAGTAGCCAACCGGGACAGGGGCTCACAGATACGCAGTATTTT
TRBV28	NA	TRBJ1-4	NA	CASSPNDGGNEKLFF	TGTGCCAGCAGTCCGAATGACGGGGGGAATGAAAAACTGTTTTTT
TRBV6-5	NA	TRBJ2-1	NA	CASMAYTSNEQFF	TGTGCCAGCATGGCTTATACTAGCAATGAGCAGTTCTTC
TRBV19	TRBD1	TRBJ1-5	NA	CASSTKNRGRQPQHF	TGTGCCAGTAGTACCAAAAACAGGGGTAGGCAGCCCCAGCATTTT
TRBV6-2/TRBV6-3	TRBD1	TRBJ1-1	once	CASSNRGKNTEAFF	TGTGCCAGCAGTAACAGGGGAAAGAACACTGAAGCTTTCTTT
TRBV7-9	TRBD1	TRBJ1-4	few	CASSLPGQGREKLFF	TGTGCCAGCAGCTTACCGGGACAGGGTCGTGAAAAACTGTTTTTT
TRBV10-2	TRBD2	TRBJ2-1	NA	CASSRGEGGYNEQFF	TGCGCCAGCAGCCGAGGGGAGGGAGGTTACAATGAGCAGTTCTTC
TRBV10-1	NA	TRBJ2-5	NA	CASSEAGDQETQYF	TGCGCCAGCAGTGAAGCAGGGGACCAAGAGACCCAGTACTTC
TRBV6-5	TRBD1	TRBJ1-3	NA	CASSSGTDGNTIYF	TGTGCCAGCAGTTCTGGGACAGACGGAAACACCATATATTTT
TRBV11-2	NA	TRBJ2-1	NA	CASSLERNEQFF	TGTGCCAGCAGCTTAGAGCGGAATGAGCAGTTCTTC
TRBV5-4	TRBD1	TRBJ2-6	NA	CASSPGQGAPGANVLTF	TGTGCCAGCAGCCCCGGACAGGGGGCGCCTGGGGCCAACGTCCTGACTTTC
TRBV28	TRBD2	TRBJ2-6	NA	CASITSRGRAGANVLTF	TGTGCCAGCATTACATCTCGAGGGAGGGCTGGGGCCAACGTCCTGACTTTC
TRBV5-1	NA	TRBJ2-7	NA	CASSLDGSSLPSVF	TGCGCCAGCAGCTTGGACGGGTCTTCCCTCCCCTCTGTATTC
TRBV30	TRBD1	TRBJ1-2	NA	CAWSGGQGLGGYTF	TGTGCCTGGAGTGGAGGACAGGGGTTGGGTGGCTACACCTTC
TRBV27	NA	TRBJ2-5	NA	CASSLGTGFRETQYF	TGTGCCAGCAGTTTAGGAACAGGGTTTAGGGAGACCCAGTACTTC
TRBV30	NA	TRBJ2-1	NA	CAWSARGYSYNEQFF	TGTGCCTGGAGTGCAAGGGGATACTCCTACAATGAGCAGTTCTTC
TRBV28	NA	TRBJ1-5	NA	CASRPSDSSNQPQHF	TGTGCCAGCAGACCATCGGACAGTAGCAATCAGCCCCAGCATTTT
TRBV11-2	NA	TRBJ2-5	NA	CASSPQNRGSETQYF	TGTGCCAGCAGCCCCCAAAACCGGGGGTCAGAGACCCAGTACTTC
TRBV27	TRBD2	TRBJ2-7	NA	CASRIAGAGYEQYF	TGTGCCAGCAGAATAGCGGGAGCAGGTTACGAGCAGTACTTC
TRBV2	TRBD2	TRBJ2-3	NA	CASNFPGTSGTSTDTQYF	TGTGCCAGCAATTTCCCCGGGACTAGCGGGACTAGCACAGATACGCAGTATTTT
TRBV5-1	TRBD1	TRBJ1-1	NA	CASSPDRGGTEAFF	TGCGCCAGCAGCCCCGACAGGGGCGGCACTGAAGCTTTCTTT
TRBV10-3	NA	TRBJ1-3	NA	CAISFSYGGLSGNTIYF	TGTGCCATCAGTTTTTCGTACGGGGGGCTATCTGGAAACACCATATATTTT
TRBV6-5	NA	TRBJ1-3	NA	CASSRGQSGNTIYF	TGTGCCAGCAGTCGAGGACAGTCCGGAAACACCATATATTTT
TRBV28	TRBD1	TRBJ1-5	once	CASSEGAGNQPQHF	TGTGCCAGCAGCGAGGGGGCTGGCAATCAGCCCCAGCATTTT
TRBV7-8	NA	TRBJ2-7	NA	CASSLGTGGTRSSYEQYF	TGTGCCAGCAGCTTAGGAACTGGGGGGACTCGGAGCTCCTACGAGCAGTACTTC
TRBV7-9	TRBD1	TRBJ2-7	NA	CASSTQTGDRQYF	TGTGCCAGCAGCACACAGACAGGGGATCGGCAGTACTTC
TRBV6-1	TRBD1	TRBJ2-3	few	CASSEYSGTGGTDTQYF	TGTGCCAGCAGTGAATATAGTGGGACAGGGGGCACAGATACGCAGTATTTT
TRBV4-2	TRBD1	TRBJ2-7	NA	CASSQDLTTGPGEQYF	TGTGCCAGCAGCCAAGACCTGACGACAGGGCCAGGGGAGCAGTACTTC
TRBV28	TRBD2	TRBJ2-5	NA	CASSLAGGTWETQYF	TGTGCCAGCAGTTTAGCGGGAGGAACGTGGGAGACCCAGTACTTC
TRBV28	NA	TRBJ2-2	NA	CASSFVTLGRELFF	TGTGCCAGCAGTTTTGTTACCCTAGGTCGGGAGCTGTTTTTT
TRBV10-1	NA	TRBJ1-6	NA	CASSAGNNSPLHF	TGCGCCAGCAGCGCAGGGAATAATTCACCCCTCCACTTT
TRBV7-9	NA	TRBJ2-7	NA	CASSFFQGQLVYEQYF	TGTGCCAGCAGCTTCTTCCAGGGGCAGTTAGTGTACGAGCAGTACTTC
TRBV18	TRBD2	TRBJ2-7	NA	CASSEGLANYEQYF	TGTGCCAGCTCTGAAGGACTAGCGAACTACGAGCAGTACTTC
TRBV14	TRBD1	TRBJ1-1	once	CASSADRGHNTEAFF	TGTGCCAGCAGCGCCGACAGGGGGCATAACACTGAAGCTTTCTTT
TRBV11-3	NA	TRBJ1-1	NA	CASSTEMNTEAFF	TGTGCCAGCAGCACGGAGATGAACACTGAAGCTTTCTTT
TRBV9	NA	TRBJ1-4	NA	CASSREKLFF	TGTGCCAGCAGCCGTGAAAAACTGTTTTTT
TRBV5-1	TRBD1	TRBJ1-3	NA	CASSWDRGANTIYF	TGCGCCAGCAGCTGGGACAGGGGAGCGAACACCATATATTTT
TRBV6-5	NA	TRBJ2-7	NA	CASSRTGEQYF	TGTGCCAGCAGTAGGACGGGGGAGCAGTACTTC
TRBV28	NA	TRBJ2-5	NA	CASNGGSQETQYF	TGTGCCAGCAATGGCGGCTCCCAAGAGACCCAGTACTTC
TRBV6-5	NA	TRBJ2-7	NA	CASSPGPGSYEQYF	TGTGCCAGCAGCCCAGGGCCAGGGTCCTACGAGCAGTACTTC
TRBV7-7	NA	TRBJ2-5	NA	CAIGETQYF	TGTGCTATCGGAGAGACCCAGTACTTC
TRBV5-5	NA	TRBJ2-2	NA	CASSLYGWPNTGELFF	TGTGCCAGCAGCTTGTACGGGTGGCCAAACACCGGGGAGCTGTTTTTT
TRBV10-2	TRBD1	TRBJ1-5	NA	CASSDRDREAEPQHF	TGCGCCAGCAGTGACAGGGACAGGGAAGCTGAGCCCCAGCATTTT
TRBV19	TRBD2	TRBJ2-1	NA	CASSIRGGGTTNFNEQFF	TGTGCCAGTAGTATTCGGGGTGGGGGGACTACCAACTTCAATGAGCAGTTCTTC
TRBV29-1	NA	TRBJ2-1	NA	CSVDLGGRAINEQFF	TGCAGCGTTGACCTTGGAGGGCGGGCTATCAATGAGCAGTTCTTC
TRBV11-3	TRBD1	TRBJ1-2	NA	CASSLEGQVSGYTF	TGTGCCAGCAGCTTAGAGGGACAGGTTAGCGGCTACACCTTC
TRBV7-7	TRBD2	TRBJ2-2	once	CASSPGGGGELFF	TGTGCTAGCAGCCCGGGGGGTGGCGGGGAGCTGTTTTTT
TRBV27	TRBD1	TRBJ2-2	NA	CASSLRGREIGELFF	TGTGCCAGCAGTCTCAGGGGGCGAGAGATCGGGGAGCTGTTTTTT
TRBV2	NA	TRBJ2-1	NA	CASSERAILDNEQFF	TGTGCCAGCAGTGAAAGGGCCATACTAGACAATGAGCAGTTCTTC
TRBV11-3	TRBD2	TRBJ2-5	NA	CASSLDYGVAGVRETQYF	TGTGCCAGCAGCTTAGACTACGGGGTGGCGGGAGTCAGGGAGACCCAGTACTTC
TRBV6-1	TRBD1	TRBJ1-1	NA	CASSEQGAVGTEAFF	TGTGCCAGCAGTGAACAGGGGGCGGTCGGCACTGAAGCTTTCTTT
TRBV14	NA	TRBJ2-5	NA	CASSRRVQETQYF	TGTGCCAGCAGCCGACGGGTCCAAGAGACCCAGTACTTC
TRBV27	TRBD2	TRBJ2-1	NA	CASSPEGLAASDEQFF	TGTGCCAGCAGCCCCGAAGGACTAGCAGCTTCGGATGAGCAGTTCTTC
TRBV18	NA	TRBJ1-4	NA	CASSPQQETNEKLFF	TGTGCCAGCTCACCCCAACAGGAAACTAATGAAAAACTGTTTTTT
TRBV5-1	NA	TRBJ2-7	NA	CASSRNYRDEQYF	TGCGCCAGCAGCCGAAATTACCGGGACGAGCAGTACTTC